These T cell receptor beta chains were read from a single sample in a study of cytomegalovirus exposure and HLA in healthy donors. Data came from immunoSEQ multiplex PCR; TCRdb stores just in-frame clones and leaves some out. The sample holds under 150,000 clones, about 81% seen once. Material for sequencing was PBMCs. The receptors originated from a woman aged 45 to 65 in good health and CMV-seropositive. Each CDR3 is given with its conserved first and last residue. D genes are given only for firm matches.

v_call d_call cdr3_aa
TRBV18 TRBD1 CASSRGQGSYEKLFF
TRBV2 . CASRGTSGANVLTF
TRBV6-1 . CASSEALEAPNTEVFF
TRBV5-4 TRBD2 CASSSGTSRNTDTQYF
TRBV4-3 . CASSQEGQGMFTDTQYF
TRBV19 . CASSIADAGNTIYF
TRBV6-5 TRBD1 CASSYGTGVGYTF
TRBV7-6 TRBD2 CASSLGGLAGGRNNEQFF
TRBV9 . CASSPLSGSTYEQYF
TRBV7-9 TRBD1 CASSNRDRELNEQFF
TRBV5-6 . CASSLVRFSGELFF
TRBV5-1 . CASSWGTGLTEAFF
TRBV7-9 . CASSGEGYGYTF
TRBV11-2 . CASSRRQENTEAFF
TRBV19 . CASSEGAYEQYF
TRBV2 TRBD1 CASSGAGQGPFF
TRBV7-9 . CASSLGGRGRTDTQYF
TRBV28 . CASSFAGAMNTEAFF
TRBV5-4 . CASSQTETNTGELFF
TRBV20-1 . CSALRNYEQYF
TRBV7-2 . CATRKGGGPETQYF
TRBV7-9 . CASRIFTGPNYGYTF